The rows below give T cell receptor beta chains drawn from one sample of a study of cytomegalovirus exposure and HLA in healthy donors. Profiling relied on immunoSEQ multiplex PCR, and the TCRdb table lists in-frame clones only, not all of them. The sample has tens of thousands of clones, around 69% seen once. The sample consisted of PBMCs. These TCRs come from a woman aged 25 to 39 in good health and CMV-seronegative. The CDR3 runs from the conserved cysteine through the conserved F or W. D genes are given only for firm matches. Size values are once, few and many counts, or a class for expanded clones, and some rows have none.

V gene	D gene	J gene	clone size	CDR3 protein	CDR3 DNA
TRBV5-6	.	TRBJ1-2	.	CASSLSQGLAGYTF	TGTGCCAGCAGCTTGAGCCAGGGGTTGGCTGGCTACACCTTC
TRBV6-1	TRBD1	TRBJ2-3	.	CASRTGVYTDTQYF	TGTGCCAGCAGGACAGGGGTTTATACAGATACGCAGTATTTT
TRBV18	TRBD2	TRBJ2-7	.	CASAYSGASSYEQYF	TGTGCCAGCGCGTATAGCGGGGCGAGCTCCTACGAGCAGTACTTC
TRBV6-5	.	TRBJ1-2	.	CASSYGDFNYGYTF	TGTGCCAGCAGTTACGGAGATTTTAACTATGGCTACACCTTC
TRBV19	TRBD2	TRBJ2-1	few	CASSYGLAGDYNEQFF	TGTGCCAGTAGTTACGGTCTAGCGGGGGACTACAATGAGCAGTTCTTC
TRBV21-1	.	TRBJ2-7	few	CASSKADHSPYEQYF	TGTGCCAGCAGCAAAGCTGACCACAGCCCCTACGAGCAGTACTTC
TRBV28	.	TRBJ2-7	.	CASSVDTRPPYEQYF	TGTGCCAGCAGTGTGGACACGCGTCCCCCTTACGAGCAGTACTTC
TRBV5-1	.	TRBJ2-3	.	CASSLTVNTQYF	TGCGCCAGCAGCTTGACGGTTAATACGCAGTATTTT
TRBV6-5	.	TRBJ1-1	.	CASSLERRDTEAFF	TGTGCCAGCAGTTTAGAAAGGAGGGACACTGAAGCTTTCTTT
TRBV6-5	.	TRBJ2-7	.	CASRRLAGPVVEQYF	TGTGCCAGCAGGCGGTTGGCAGGGCCGGTAGTCGAGCAGTACTTC
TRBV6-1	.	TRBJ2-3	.	CANRRVSDSTDTQYF	TGTGCCAACCGCCGGGTTTCGGATAGCACAGATACGCAGTATTTT
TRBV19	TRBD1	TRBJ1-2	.	CATGGGNYGYTF	TGTGCCACAGGGGGAGGAAACTATGGCTACACCTTC
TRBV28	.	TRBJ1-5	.	CASSPTWRGGNQPQHF	TGTGCCAGCAGTCCCACTTGGAGGGGCGGGAACCAGCCCCAGCATTTT
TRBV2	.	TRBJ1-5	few	CASSDFQGGQPQHF	TGTGCCAGCAGTGACTTCCAGGGCGGTCAGCCCCAGCATTTT